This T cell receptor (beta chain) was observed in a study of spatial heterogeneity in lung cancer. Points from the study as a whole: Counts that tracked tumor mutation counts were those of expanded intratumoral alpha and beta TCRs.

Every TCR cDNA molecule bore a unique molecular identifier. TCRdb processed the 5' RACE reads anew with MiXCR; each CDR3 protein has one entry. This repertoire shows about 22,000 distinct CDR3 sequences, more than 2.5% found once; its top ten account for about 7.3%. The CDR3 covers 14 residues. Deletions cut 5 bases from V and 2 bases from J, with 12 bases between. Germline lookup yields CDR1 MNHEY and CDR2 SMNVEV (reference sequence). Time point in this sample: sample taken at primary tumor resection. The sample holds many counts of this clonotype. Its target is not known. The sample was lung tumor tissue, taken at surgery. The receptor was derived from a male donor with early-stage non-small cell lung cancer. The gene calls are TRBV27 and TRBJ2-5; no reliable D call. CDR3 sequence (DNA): TGTGCCAGCAGTCCTACGCGGCAGCAAGAGACCCAGTACTTC. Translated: CASSPTRQQETQYF.